Many counts were recorded for the clone carrying this T cell receptor beta chain. The antigen is unknown. Unique molecular identifiers tagged the TCRbeta library. Using its own MiXCR run on the PCR reads, TCRdb lists one record per CDR3 protein. This table has hundreds of thousands of distinct CDR3 sequences, roughly 8.3% appearing once. The data are from a study of T-cell reconstitution after alpha-beta-depleted transplantation in children. Study outcomes and limitations: Several hundred expanded graft clones reportedly supplied alpha-beta T cells about two months after transplant.

Trimming removed 1 base from V and 5 bases from J, with 14 bases in between. Germline lookup yields CDR1 KGHSH and CDR2 LQKENI. The CDR3 sequence is 15 residues long. This receptor was taken from a male patient between 2 and 10 years old who had a stem cell transplant for acute myeloid leukemia, so the T cells may come from the graft donor. Source: PBMCs, mostly from graft donor cells, taken 360 days after TCRalphabeta/CD19-depleted stem cell transplant. The chain uses TRBV18 and TRBJ2-5; D gene unclear. DNA for the CDR3: TGTGCCAGCTCACCACGAAGCGTGCTCAAGGAGACCCAGTACTTC. It encodes CASSPRSVLKETQYF.